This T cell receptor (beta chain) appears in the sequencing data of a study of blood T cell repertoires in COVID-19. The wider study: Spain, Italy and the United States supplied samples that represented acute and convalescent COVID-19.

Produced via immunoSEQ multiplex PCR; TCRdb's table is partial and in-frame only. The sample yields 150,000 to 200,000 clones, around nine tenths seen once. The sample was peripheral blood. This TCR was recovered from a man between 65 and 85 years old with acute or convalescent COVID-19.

CDR3 coding DNA: TGTGCCAGCAGCCGCTTAACAGCTGCAACTAATGAAAAACTGTTTTTT. This encodes CASSRLTAATNEKLFF. The chain carries TRBV6-6 and TRBJ1-4; D is unresolved. Germline assignment: CDR1 MNHNY and CDR2 SVGAGI (reference sequence). V lost 6 bases, J lost 0 bases, and 14 bases lay in between. This CDR3 contains 16 residues.